This T cell receptor (beta chain) was profiled in a study of blood T cell repertoires in COVID-19. Whole-study context: The samples span acute and convalescent COVID-19 from the United States, Italy and Spain.

Original data processing: Reference gene primers were amplified, and this amplification served to estimate nucleated cell counts. TCRdb's copy holds only in-frame clones and misses some; the assay was immunoSEQ multiplex PCR. V, J and clone size derive from that table, while D and trimming were established from the DNA sequence. The table shows about 280,000 clones, with approximately 91% occurring only once. Germline trimming cut 4 bases from V and 1 base from J; bases unmatched to any gene: 4. The germline gives CDR1 SGHRS, CDR2 YFSETQ. The CDR3 loop spans 14 amino acids. This clone appeared a few times. This specimen includes other DNA sequences encoding the same CDR3.

V usage is TRBV5-1 and J usage is TRBJ2-7, with 8 bases that match TRBD1. This receptor was identified in a man aged 50-60 years with acute or convalescent COVID-19. The specimen was peripheral blood. The chain's CDR3 is CASSSGQGSYEQYF. The CDR3 coding sequence is TGCGCCAGCAGCAGTGGACAGGGTTCCTACGAGCAGTACTTC. Drawing the rest from reference TRBV5-1 and TRBJ2-7, the complete variable domain is KAGVTQTPRYLIKTRGQQVTLSCSPISGHRSVSWYQQTPGQGLQFLFEYFSETQRNKGNFPGRFSGRQFSNSRSEMNVSTLELGDSALYLCASSSGQGSYEQYFGPGTRLTVT.